The present entry profiles one T cell receptor (beta chain) with its context. The source of the sample is a study of blood T cell repertoires in COVID-19. In the study overall: Both acute and convalescent COVID-19 samples were obtained from the United States, Italy and Spain.

Enrollees, about 18 to 100 years old, lived in approximately 25 US areas. Membership in each cohort depended on participant-reported clinical history. Donors in Cohort 3 who had recovered were those with two negative PCRs, healthcare professional clearance, or resolution of their symptoms. Sequencing used immunoSEQ multiplex PCR; TCRdb keeps in-frame clones, though not all of them. The sample holds 300,000 to 400,000 clones, about nine tenths seen once. V lost 1 base and J lost 2, with 11 bases in between. CDR1 is SGHRS, CDR2 YFSETQ, per germline. This CDR3 spans 15 amino acids. The TCR was taken from a man aged 55 to 69 who had recovered from COVID-19. V gene TRBV5-1 combines with J gene TRBJ2-3, with D perhaps matching TRBD1 (6 bases). Specimen: PBMCs or T cells enriched from blood (not recorded which). CDR3 in DNA: TGCGCCAGCAGCTTGAACAGGGTCTTCACAGATACGCAGTATTTT. Translation gives CASSLNRVFTDTQYF. The variable domain in full, completed from reference TRBV5-1 and TRBJ2-3, reads KAGVTQTPRYLIKTRGQQVTLSCSPISGHRSVSWYQQTPGQGLQFLFEYFSETQRNKGNFPGRFSGRQFSNSRSEMNVSTLELGDSALYLCASSLNRVFTDTQYFGPGTRLTVL.